This T cell receptor (beta chain) stems from a study of beta chain features in type 1 diabetes. Study results and caveats: Significant though moderate, a shortening of TCRB CDR3s appeared in all four CD4+ subsets of Type 1 diabetes patients.

The authors reverse transcribed all of the isolated RNA, so sequencing captured expressed TCRB transcripts. The protocol was immunoSEQ multiplex PCR, while the TCRdb copy is restricted to in-frame clones and leaves out a portion. The sample lists approximately 730,000 clones; roughly 12% were seen once. As concerns this clone: Its antigen is unidentified.

The CDR3 loop spans 16 amino acids. The V gene lost 1 base and the J gene lost 2 bases, with 15 bases spanning the gap. Germline V gene data show CDR1 as ENHRY and CDR2 as SYGVKD. The source is a man between 18 and 29 years old with type 1 diabetes. V is TRBV10-3 and J is TRBJ2-7, with D possibly being TRBD2 (6 bases). Material: naive CD4+ T cells from blood. DNA of the CDR3: TGTGCCATCAGTGAGTTAGCCGGGGGTTATGCCTACGAGCAGTACTTC. It specifies CAISELAGGYAYEQYF.